This T cell receptor (beta chain) stems from a study of cytomegalovirus exposure and HLA in healthy donors. Primers for the PCR totalled 60 Vbeta and 13 Jbeta. Some clones are missing from TCRdb's copy, which holds only in-frame ones; the method was immunoSEQ multiplex PCR. The table includes about 160,000 clones, approximately 73% detected once. The V segment lost 4 bases and the J segment 6 bases; nucleotides outside the gene matches: 7. The V gene's germline CDR1 is SGHRS and CDR2 YFSETQ. The CDR3 has 15 residues. The source of this sequence is a man aged 50 to 59 in good health and CMV-seronegative. Sequencing was done on a sample of PBMCs. The gene calls are TRBV5-1 and TRBJ1-3; 10 nucleotides match TRBD1. CDR3 amino acids: CASSLWTGGTNTIYF. For the CDR3, the DNA is TGCGCCAGCAGCCTCTGGACAGGGGGTACAAACACCATATATTTT.